The rows below give T cell receptor beta chains drawn from one sample of a study of T cells in Graves' hyperthyroidism and ophthalmopathy. TCRdb reanalysed the multiplex PCR reads using MiXCR and keeps one entry per CDR3 protein. The sample consists of around 340,000 distinct CDR3 sequences, roughly 14% of them appearing once. Sequenced: blood. All receptors come from a woman under 40 with Graves' hyperthyroidism. Both conserved end residues are part of each CDR3. The D gene is left open where the match is weak. Size values are once, few and many counts, or a class for expanded clones, and some rows have none.

CASSLTGTSTDTQYF	TGTGCCAGCAGTTTGACAGGAACTAGCACAGATACGCAGTATTTT	TRBJ2-3	.	many	TRBV28
CASSHSSSGQETQYF	TGCGCCAGCAGCCATTCCAGCTCGGGCCAAGAGACCCAGTACTTC	TRBJ2-5	.	.	TRBV4-3
CASSPLGRQNTEAFF	TGTGCCAGCAGCCCTTTGGGACGGCAGAACACTGAAGCTTTCTTT	TRBJ1-1	.	few	TRBV6-2/TRBV6-3
CASSLGPVTYEQYF	TGTGCCAGCAGTTTGGGTCCAGTCACCTACGAGCAGTACTTC	TRBJ2-7	.	many	TRBV12-3/TRBV12-4
CASSSDGQGGTEAFF	TGCGCCAGCAGCTCCGATGGACAGGGAGGAACTGAAGCTTTCTTT	TRBJ1-1	TRBD1	.	TRBV5-1
CASRNTVGETQYF	TGTGCCAGCAGGAATACGGTTGGCGAGACCCAGTACTTC	TRBJ2-5	.	.	TRBV6-1
CSVPGQRYEQYF	TGCAGCGTCCCGGGGCAGCGTTACGAGCAGTACTTC	TRBJ2-7	.	once	TRBV29-1
CASAGTGSSPLHF	TGTGCCAGTGCCGGGACAGGGTCCTCACCCCTCCACTTT	TRBJ1-6	TRBD1	.	TRBV25-1
CASSYEGEDEQYF	TGTGCCAGCAGTTATGAGGGGGAAGACGAGCAGTACTTC	TRBJ2-7	.	many	TRBV6-1
CASSSSPPIAGADNEQFF	TGTGCCAGCAGCTCTAGTCCACCCATAGCGGGAGCCGACAATGAGCAGTTCTTC	TRBJ2-1	TRBD2	few	TRBV7-2
CASSGIAGASSYEQYF	TGTGCCAGTAGTGGGATAGCGGGAGCGAGCTCCTACGAGCAGTACTTC	TRBJ2-7	TRBD2	many	TRBV19
CASSMSGNDQYF	TGTGCCAGCAGTATGTCGGGTAACGATCAGTACTTC	TRBJ2-7	.	.	TRBV7-9
CASSPTGGRPSPYNEQFF	TGTGCCAGCAGCCCTACCGGCGGGAGACCGTCCCCCTACAATGAGCAGTTCTTC	TRBJ2-1	TRBD2	few	TRBV9
CANSPVAGHSTNEKLFF	TGTGCCAACAGCCCTGTTGCGGGGCACTCAACTAATGAAAAACTGTTTTTT	TRBJ1-4	.	.	TRBV5-5
CASSFGKRVMNTEAFF	TGTGCCAGCAGCTTCGGAAAGCGAGTTATGAACACTGAAGCTTTCTTT	TRBJ1-1	.	.	TRBV5-4
CASSSGVVEGFEPQHF	TGTGCCAGCAGTTCCGGCGTTGTGGAGGGGTTTGAGCCCCAGCATTTT	TRBJ1-5	.	.	TRBV28
CASSFVASTDTQYF	TGTGCCAGCAGCTTCGTAGCCAGCACAGATACGCAGTATTTT	TRBJ2-3	.	.	TRBV5-6
CSVPTGWRGGVDTRYF	TGCAGCGTCCCCACGGGATGGCGGGGTGGGGTAGATACGCGGTATTTT	TRBJ2-3	.	.	TRBV29-1
CASSRRAGGGETQYF	TGTGCCAGCAGCCGCCGGGCAGGGGGAGGGGAGACCCAGTACTTC	TRBJ2-5	.	.	TRBV6-1
CASSQAGQVDADTQYF	TGTGCCAGCAGCCAAGCGGGACAGGTGGATGCAGATACGCAGTATTTT	TRBJ2-3	TRBD1	.	TRBV3-1
CASSEDSMGREQFF	TGTGCCAGCAGTGAAGATTCGATGGGGAGAGAGCAGTTCTTC	TRBJ2-1	.	many	TRBV6-1
CASSSDGQGRNSPLHF	TGCGCCAGCAGCTCGGATGGACAGGGGCGTAATTCACCCCTCCACTTT	TRBJ1-6	TRBD1	many	TRBV5-1